The TCR beta chain described here comes from a study of control samples from healthy donors and cancer patients. V shed 6 bases and J 3 bases; nucleotides not matched to a gene: 6. The CDR3 covers 16 residues. In germline, CDR1 is LNHDA, CDR2 SQIVND (reference sequence). Method: immunoSEQ multiplex PCR; TCRdb's copy keeps in-frame clones and lacks some. The data contain tens of thousands of clones, approximately 88% of them seen just once; the ten biggest clones take up 9% to 10%. The TCR comes from a woman between 45 and 60 years old with colorectal cancer. Sample: PBMCs. This chain joins TRBV19 and TRBJ2-1, with 12 nucleotides matching TRBD1. DNA for the CDR3: TGTGCCAGTAGCCTGGGGACAGGGGGCCTCTACAATGAGCAGTTCTTC. It translates to CASSLGTGGLYNEQFF.